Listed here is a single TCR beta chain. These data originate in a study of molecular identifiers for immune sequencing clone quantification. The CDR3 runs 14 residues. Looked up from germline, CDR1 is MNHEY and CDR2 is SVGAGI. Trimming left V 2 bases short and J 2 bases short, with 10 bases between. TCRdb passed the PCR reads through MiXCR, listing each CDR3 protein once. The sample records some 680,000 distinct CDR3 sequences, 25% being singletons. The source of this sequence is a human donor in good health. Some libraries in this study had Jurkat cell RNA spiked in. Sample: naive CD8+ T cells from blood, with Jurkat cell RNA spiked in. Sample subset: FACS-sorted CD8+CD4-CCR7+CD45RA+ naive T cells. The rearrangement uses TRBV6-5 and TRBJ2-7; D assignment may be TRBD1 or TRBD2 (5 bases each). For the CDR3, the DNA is TGTGCCAGCAGTTACGGGGACGGAACCTACGAGCAGTACTTC. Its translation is CASSYGDGTYEQYF.